This TCR beta chain derives from a study of early T cells in non-severe SARS-CoV-2 infection (dated by TCRdb to the early 2020s). About the full investigation: TCR sequencing used bulk RNA from unsorted whole blood, so alpha and beta chains could not be paired. General findings and caveats noted by the study authors: Matching against VDJdb was skewed toward anti-spike CD8 responses, likely underestimated virus-specific expansions, and missed private and CD4 specificities.

The sample holds many counts of this clonotype. The antigen it binds to is not known. No per-base quality is available; no much larger clone lies one base away. Trimming leaves V shorter by 1 base and J shorter by 3 bases, with the junction holding 16 bases beyond the gene matches. The germline V gene (reference sequence) supplies CDR1 PRHDT and CDR2 FYEKMQ. Inclusive of the bounding cysteine and phenylalanine, the CDR3 is 20 residues long. The sequence is cut down to CDR3 DNA, 60 bases in frame from base 1. Receptor amplification or capture employed 5' RACE. The run used a NextSeq 500. The TCR library protocol attached unique molecular identifiers to individual cDNA molecules to correct for sequencing error and PCR bias. Both TCR alpha and beta chains were sequenced, and tight co-correlation was observed between alpha and beta sequence abundances in each sample. In the original analysis: V gene, J gene and CDR3 annotation of TCR sequences was performed with Decombinator V4. TCRs were defined as expanded if a significant change between any two time points was detected under a Poisson model with p below 0.0001. TCR abundances were normalised to the total number of TCRs sequenced in each sample and reported as counts per million. MAIT TCRs were defined by TRAV1-2 paired with TRAJ12, TRAJ20 or TRAJ33, and iNKT TCRs by TRAV10 paired with TRAJ18. VDJdb, accessed on 1 November 2021, was searched for TCRs annotated for CMV, EBV and SARS-CoV-2, and TCRs annotated for more than one antigen were excluded. TCRdb cleaned the public reads at Q25 with fastp, built clones with MiXCR and kept in-frame beta chains. Each record represents a unique CDR3 protein, reported with the most common genes and DNA among its rows. The V and J calls come from TCRdb's annotation, not from the publication. Present in this sample are 45,000 to 55,000 distinct CDR3 sequences, around 14% of which were seen just once. The ten top clones hold 10% to 13% of the sample.

Set within a cohort of healthcare workers in London, UK, this nested case-control study involved weekly PCR testing of nasopharyngeal swabs along with blood sampling. Between 23 and 31 March 2020, the week of the UK lockdown, healthcare workers were enrolled and then followed up weekly for as long as 16 weeks. The chain is made from TRBV13 and TRBJ1-4; the junction holds 8 bases that match TRBD1. The sequenced material came from whole blood. The clonotype was recovered from an adult who was a healthcare worker with PCR-confirmed SARS-CoV-2 infection or an uninfected control (not recorded which). The nucleotide sequence reads TGTGCCAGCAGCTTAGCCCCTTCCGGACAGGGAAGGGGACCTAATGAAAAACTGTTTTTT. This sequence encodes CASSLAPSGQGRGPNEKLFF.